This T cell receptor (beta chain) was obtained from a study of glioma-infiltrating T cells after dendritic cell vaccination. Concerning this clone: The antigen remains unidentified.

Findings and limits, study-wide: The cohort had few patients with full blood and tumor sets. Estimated pretreatment TIL content predicted outcome after dendritic cell vaccination.

Germline CDR1 and CDR2: GTSNPN and SVGIG (reference sequence). Losses at the gene ends were 5 bases for V and 2 bases for J; bases not matched to a gene: 3. This CDR3 spans 15 amino acids. Only patients with spare fresh-frozen tumor and over two years of follow-up were included. Profiling relied on immunoSEQ multiplex PCR, and the TCRdb table lists in-frame clones only, not all of them. There are roughly 23,000 clones in the sample; 75% to 85% occur only once, and roughly 35% lies in the top ten. The source of this sequence is a human donor with glioblastoma. The J gene is TRBJ2-1, the V gene TRBV30; 13 nucleotides align to TRBD2. The sequencing here drew on blood, taken before dendritic cell vaccination. CDR3 DNA: TGTGCCTGGCAACTAGCGGGAGGGACCTACAATGAGCAGTTCTTC. This translates into CAWQLAGGTYNEQFF.